Below are 22 T cell receptor beta chains sequenced from a single sample in a study of blood T cell repertoires in COVID-19. Clones were sequenced by immunoSEQ multiplex PCR, and TCRdb holds only the in-frame ones, with some missing. The top ten clones hold 2% to 2.5% of a sample with about 270,000 clones, 75% to 90% of them seen once. The sample consisted of peripheral blood. Every receptor here comes from a man between 50 and 59 years old with acute or convalescent COVID-19.

About this clone itself: Its ends do not fully match the called genes, so a read error is possible. The V call is TRBV6-1, the J call TRBJ2-3; 10 bases map to TRBD2. The CDR3 sequence is 16 residues long. The V gene's germline CDR1 is MNHNS and CDR2 SASEGT. CDR3 residues: CASREAGGVGWDTQYF. CDR3 nucleotides: TGTGCCAGCAGGGAAGCGGGGGGGGTTGGATGGGATACGCAGTATTTT.

The chain uses TRBV7-9 and TRBJ2-7, with a possible D match to TRBD1 (5 bases). Trimming cost V 1 base and J 2 bases, with 9 bases left between them. This CDR3 is built from 14 residues. Looked up from germline, CDR1 is SEHNR and CDR2 is FQNEAQ (reference sequence). This chain's CDR3 is CASSLEGPPYEQYF. CDR3 nucleotide sequence: TGTGCCAGCAGCTTAGAGGGGCCCCCCTACGAGCAGTACTTC. The variable domain in full, with the rest retrieved from reference TRBV7-9 and TRBJ2-7, is DTGVSQNPRHKITKRGQNVTFRCDPISEHNRLYWYRQTLGQGPEFLTYFQNEAQLEKSRLLSDRFSAERPKGSFSTLEIQRTEQGDSAMYLCASSLEGPPYEQYFGPGTRLTVT.

The table lists this clone with a count of one. This chain links TRBV18 with TRBJ2-7; a possible D gene is TRBD1 (5 bases). This CDR3 region has 13 residues. V was shortened by 2 bases and J by 2 bases, with 7 bases between the two germline ends. Germline V gives CDR1 KGHSH, CDR2 LQKENI. The chain's CDR3 is CASSPTGPYEQYF. Written as DNA, the CDR3 is TGTGCCAGCTCACCAACAGGTCCCTACGAGCAGTACTTC.

The V call is TRBV5-1, the J call TRBJ2-2; TRBD1 agrees at 7 bases. The V and J ends lost 7 bases and 0 bases, in that order; junction bases with no gene match: 3. The CDR3 runs 14 residues. The germline CDR1 and CDR2 sequences are SGHRS and YFSETQ. CDR3 coding DNA: TGCGCCAGCGGACAGGACCCGAACACCGGGGAGCTGTTTTTT. As protein: CASGQDPNTGELFF.

V and J are TRBV5-1 and TRBJ2-2; 7 positions match TRBD1. The trim removed 4 bases at V and 8 bases at J, leaving 17 bases unmatched. This CDR3 region has 17 residues. Germline assignment: CDR1 SGHRS and CDR2 YFSETQ. The CDR3 sequence: CASSPRRSTGSRGELFF. CDR3 coding DNA: TGCGCCAGCAGCCCGAGACGTTCGACAGGGTCCCGGGGGGAGCTGTTTTTT.

The chain recombines TRBV5-4 with TRBJ1-2, with 7 nucleotides matching TRBD1. Germline CDR1 SGHNT, CDR2 YYREEE (reference sequence). This CDR3 contains 15 residues. V dropped 2 bases and J dropped 4; count of bases not matched to a gene: 8. CDR3 amino acids: CASSFPLEGAYGYTF. CDR3 DNA: TGTGCCAGCAGCTTCCCCCTGGAGGGGGCCTATGGCTACACCTTC.

This clone was seen more than once but under ten times. The genes are TRBV5-4 and TRBJ2-2; 8 bases line up with TRBD1. The germline CDR1 and CDR2 sequences are SGHNT and YYREEE (reference sequence). The V gene end was trimmed by 4 bases and the J gene end by 5 bases; junction bases not matched to a gene: 7. This CDR3 is 15 amino acids long. CDR3 nucleotides: TGTGCCAGCAGCAATGGACAGGGCCCTACCGGGGAGCTGTTTTTT. This codes for CASSNGQGPTGELFF.

CDR3 residues: CSVASPVGGNTIYF. Here the CDR3 DNA reads TGCAGCGTGGCCTCTCCCGTTGGTGGAAACACCATATATTTT. The rearrangement joins TRBV29-1 to TRBJ1-3; D is undetermined. V was pared by 6 bases and J by 3 bases, with 15 bases between. The V gene's germline CDR1 is SQVTM and CDR2 ANQGSEA. The CDR3 runs to 14 residues.

The gene calls are TRBV3-1 (or the pseudogene TRBV3-2) and TRBJ2-1, with D unclear. CDR3 length equals 16 residues. CDR1 LGHDT and CDR2 YNNKEL come from the germline V gene (reference sequence). Trimming stripped 0 bases from V and 8 bases from J, with 17 bases between. DNA of the CDR3: TGTGCCAGCAGCCAAGAAGAAAAGATAGGCGGCGATGAGCAGTTCTTC. Translating it yields CASSQEEKIGGDEQFF.

The chain uses TRBV7-9 and TRBJ2-7; TRBD2 might be the D (6 bases). The CDR3 has 14 amino acids. Germline V CDR1 and CDR2: SEHNR, FQNEAQ (reference sequence). Trimming cost V 5 bases and J 2 bases, with 13 bases left between them. The CDR3 spells CASSNSGGTYEQYF. DNA of the CDR3: TGTGCCAGCAGCAACTCCGGGGGAACCTACGAGCAGTACTTC.

The chain links TRBV5-1 to TRBJ2-7; TRBD1 might be the D (6 bases). The V gene's germline CDR1 is SGHRS and CDR2 YFSETQ. Trimming removed 3 bases from V and 3 bases from J, with 16 bases in between. The CDR3 contains 15 residues. The CDR3 here is CASSSPGTPDYEQYF. In DNA, the CDR3 is TGCGCCAGCAGCTCCCCCGGGACACCGGACTACGAGCAGTACTTC.

The rearrangement joins TRBV19 to TRBJ1-2; 7 positions agree with TRBD1. The ends lost 9 bases at V and 4 bases at J; junction bases unmatched: 2. The CDR3 covers 11 residues. Germline V gene sequence: CDR1 LNHDA, CDR2 SQIVND (reference sequence). The CDR3 reads CASGQVYGYTF. The CDR3 region has the DNA TGTGCCAGCGGACAGGTCTATGGCTACACCTTC.

V gene TRBV4-1 combines with J gene TRBJ1-5, with 7 nucleotides matching TRBD1. Per germline, CDR1 MGHRA and CDR2 YSYEKL. Trimming removed 8 bases from V and 5 bases from J; junction bases left unmatched: 12. The CDR3 totals 15 residues. The CDR3 DNA follows: TGCGCCAGCCGGACCCGACAGGGATTGGATCAGCCCCAGCATTTT. It yields the protein CASRTRQGLDQPQHF.

The V call is TRBV12-5, the J call TRBJ1-1; D is perhaps TRBD1 (5 bases). The V and J ends lost 6 bases and 4 bases respectively, with 12 bases between them. The CDR3 has 13 amino acids. Per the germline V gene, CDR1 is LGHNT and CDR2 is FRNRAP. CDR3 protein: CASGAQGGTEAFF. CDR3 DNA sequence: TGTGCTAGTGGGGCCCAGGGCGGCACTGAAGCTTTCTTT.

This clone was seen at least ten times. The chain joins TRBV5-1 to TRBJ1-6, with 9 bases aligning to TRBD1. Trimming removed 6 bases from V and 7 bases from J; junction bases left unmatched: 2. The CDR3 has 13 residues. Germline assignment: CDR1 SGHRS and CDR2 YFSETQ. The DNA of the CDR3 is TGCGCCAGCACCGGGACAGGGAATTCACCCCTCCACTTT. It translates to CASTGTGNSPLHF.

J is TRBJ2-4 and V is TRBV15, with D tentatively TRBD2 (6 bases). The CDR3 totals 14 residues. The ends were cut back, 6 bases at V and 0 bases at J, with 9 bases in the middle. Looked up from germline, CDR1 is LNHNV and CDR2 is YYDKDF (reference sequence). The CDR3 DNA reads TGTGCCACCAGTAGGAGGGAAGCCAAAAACATTCAGTACTTC. Amino acids: CATSRREAKNIQYF.

The gene calls are TRBV2 and TRBJ1-1, with 9 bases lining up with TRBD1. The germline gives CDR1 SNHLY, CDR2 FYNNEI. The CDR3 has 14 residues. V dropped 0 bases and J dropped 11; count of bases not matched to a gene: 7. CDR3 sequence reads: CASSEARTGDEAFF. The CDR3 nucleotides are TGTGCCAGCAGTGAAGCTAGGACAGGGGATGAGGCTTTCTTT.

V and J are TRBV11-2 and TRBJ1-3; D is unresolved. Germline CDR1 SGHAT, CDR2 FQNNGV. The CDR3 covers 16 residues. V lost 1 base and J lost 1, with 11 bases in between. The CDR3 protein is CASSLGGVGSGNTIYF. The CDR3 region has the DNA TGTGCCAGCAGCTTAGGCGGAGTCGGATCTGGAAACACCATATATTTT. The full variable domain, rest sourced from reference TRBV11-2 and TRBJ1-3, is EAGVAQSPRYKIIEKRQSVAFWCNPISGHATLYWYQQILGQGPKLLIQFQNNGVVDDSQLPKDRFSAERLKGVDSTLKIQPAKLEDSAVYLCASSLGGVGSGNTIYFGEGSWLTVV.

This rearrangement joins TRBV29-1 to TRBJ1-2; 12 bases agree with TRBD1. This CDR3 is built from 16 residues. The ends lost 1 base at V and 5 bases at J; junction bases unmatched: 8. The germline V gene has CDR1 SQVTM and CDR2 ANQGSEA. The CDR3 loop reads CSVEGGTGGGLYGYTF. In nucleotides, the CDR3 is TGCAGCGTTGAAGGAGGGACAGGGGGCGGACTATATGGCTACACCTTC.

On this clone: A much bigger clone sits one base away, suggesting this may be a read error. V usage is TRBV28 and J usage is TRBJ1-1; D gene uncertain. The V end was cut by 3 bases, the J end by 0 bases, with 5 bases between. CDR3 length equals 13 residues. Germline V gives CDR1 MDHEN, CDR2 SYDVKM. For the CDR3, the DNA is TGTGCCAGCAGTTTCCCAATGAACACTGAAGCTTTCTTT. This sequence encodes CASSFPMNTEAFF. Together with reference TRBV28 and TRBJ1-1, the CDR3 gives the full variable domain: DVKVTQSSRYLVKRTGEKVFLECVQDMDHENMFWYRQDPGLGLRLIYFSYDVKMKEKGDIPEGYSVSREKKERFSLILESASTNQTSMYLCASSFPMNTEAFFGQGTRLTVV.

This chain joins TRBV7-3 and TRBJ2-1; unclear D gene. Germline CDR1 and CDR2: SGHTA and FQGTGA. The CDR3 is 17 amino acids. Trimming removed 1 base from V and 0 bases from J, with 13 bases in between. The CDR3 loop reads CASSLRAKASSYNEQFF. The CDR3 nucleotides are TGTGCCAGCAGCTTAAGGGCCAAAGCAAGCTCCTACAATGAGCAGTTCTTC.

The chain is built from TRBV3-1 (or the pseudogene TRBV3-2) and TRBJ2-7; 9 bases fit TRBD2. The CDR3 covers 14 residues. V shed 4 bases and J 9 bases; nucleotides not matched to a gene: 10. Germline CDR1 LGHDT, CDR2 YNNKEL (reference sequence). This chain's CDR3 is CASSPLAGEDGQYF. CDR3 coding DNA: TGTGCCAGCAGCCCCTTAGCGGGGGAAGACGGGCAGTACTTC.